The clone carrying this T cell receptor (beta chain) has ten or more counts. Its cognate antigen is unknown. This sample was taken from a study of T-cell reconstitution after alpha-beta-depleted transplantation in children. Findings and caveats of the study: High day-60 TCRbeta diversity in some patients came from surviving recipient T cells and thymic progenitors.

Unique molecular identifiers were incorporated into the prepared TCRbeta library. TCRdb independently ran MiXCR on the PCR reads; one entry per CDR3 protein. The table includes a few hundred thousand distinct CDR3 sequences, 11% detected once. CDR3 length: 13 residues. Germline-derived CDR1 and CDR2 are LGHDT and YNNKEL (reference sequence). Trimming cost V 4 bases and J 8 bases; bases outside gene matches: 1. The chain uses TRBV3-1 and TRBJ2-2, with 10 bases matching TRBD2. The sequencing used PBMCs, collected before TCRalphabeta/CD19-depleted stem cell transplant. The sequence derives from a child younger than two with acute myeloid leukemia, due to receive a stem cell transplant. The CDR3 loop reads CASSRGLAGELFF. The DNA for the CDR3 is TGTGCCAGCAGCCGGGGACTAGCGGGGGAGCTGTTTTTT.